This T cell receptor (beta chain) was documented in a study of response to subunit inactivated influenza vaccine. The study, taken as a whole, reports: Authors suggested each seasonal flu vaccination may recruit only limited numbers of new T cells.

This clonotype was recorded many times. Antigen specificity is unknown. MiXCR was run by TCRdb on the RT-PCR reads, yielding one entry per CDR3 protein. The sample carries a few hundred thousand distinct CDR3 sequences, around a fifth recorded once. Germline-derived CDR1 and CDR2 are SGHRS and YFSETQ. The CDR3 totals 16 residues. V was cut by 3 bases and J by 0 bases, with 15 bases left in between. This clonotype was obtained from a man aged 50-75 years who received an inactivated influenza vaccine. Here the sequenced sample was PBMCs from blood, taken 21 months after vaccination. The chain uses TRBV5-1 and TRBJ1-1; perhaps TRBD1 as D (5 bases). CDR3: CASSSSRQRMNTEAFF. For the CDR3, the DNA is TGCGCCAGCAGCTCTTCTCGACAGCGCATGAACACTGAAGCTTTCTTT.